This T cell receptor beta chain was documented in a study of control samples from healthy donors and cancer patients. TCRdb keeps only in-frame clones here, not all; method: immunoSEQ multiplex PCR. The data contain around 55,000 clones, 95% to 96% of them singletons. The ends were cut back, 1 base at V and 1 base at J, with 2 bases in the middle. CDR3 size: 12 residues. This TCR was recovered from a woman between 18 and 30 years old in good health. Source material: blood. The chain employs TRBV12-3 or TRBV12-4 and TRBJ2-7; no reliable D call. The CDR3 reads CASSLGSYEQYF. DNA for the CDR3: TGTGCCAGCAGTTTAGGTTCCTACGAGCAGTACTTC.